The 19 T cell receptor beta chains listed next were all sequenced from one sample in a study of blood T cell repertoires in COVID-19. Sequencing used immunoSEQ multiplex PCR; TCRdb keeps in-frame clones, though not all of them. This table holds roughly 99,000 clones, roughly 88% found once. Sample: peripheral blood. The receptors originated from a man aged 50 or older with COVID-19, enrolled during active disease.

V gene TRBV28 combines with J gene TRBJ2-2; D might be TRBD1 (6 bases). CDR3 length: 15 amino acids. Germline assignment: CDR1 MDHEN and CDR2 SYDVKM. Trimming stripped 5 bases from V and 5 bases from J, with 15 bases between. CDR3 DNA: TGTGCCAGCAGTCCGACAGGCCGAGGGACCGGGGAGCTGTTTTTT. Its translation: CASSPTGRGTGELFF.

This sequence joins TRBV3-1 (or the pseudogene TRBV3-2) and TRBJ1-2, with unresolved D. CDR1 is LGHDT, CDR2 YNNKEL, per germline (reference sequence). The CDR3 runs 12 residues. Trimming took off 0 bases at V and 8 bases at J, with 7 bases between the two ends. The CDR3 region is CASSQEVAGYTF. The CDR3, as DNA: TGTGCCAGCAGCCAAGAGGTAGCCGGCTACACCTTC.

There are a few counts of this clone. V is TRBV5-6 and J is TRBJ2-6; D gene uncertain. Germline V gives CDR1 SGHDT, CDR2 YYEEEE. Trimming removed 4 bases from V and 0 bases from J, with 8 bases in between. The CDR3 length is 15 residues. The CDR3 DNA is TGTGCCAGCAGCCCCGAGAGCTCTGGGGCCAACGTCCTGACTTTC. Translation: CASSPESSGANVLTF.

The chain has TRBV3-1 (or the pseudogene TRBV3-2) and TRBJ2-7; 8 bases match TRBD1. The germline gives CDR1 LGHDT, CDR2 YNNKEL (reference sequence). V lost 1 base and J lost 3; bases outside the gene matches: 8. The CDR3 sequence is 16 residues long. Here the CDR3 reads CASSQGTGPDYYEQYF. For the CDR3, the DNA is TGTGCCAGCAGCCAAGGGACAGGGCCTGACTACTACGAGCAGTACTTC.

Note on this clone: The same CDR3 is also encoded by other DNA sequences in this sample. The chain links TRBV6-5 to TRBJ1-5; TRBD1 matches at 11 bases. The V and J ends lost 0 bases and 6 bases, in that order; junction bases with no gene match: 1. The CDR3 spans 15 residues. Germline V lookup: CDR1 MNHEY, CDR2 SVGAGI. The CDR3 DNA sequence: TGTGCCAGCAGTTACTCGGGGACAGGGGGTCAGCCCCAGCATTTT. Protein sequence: CASSYSGTGGQPQHF.

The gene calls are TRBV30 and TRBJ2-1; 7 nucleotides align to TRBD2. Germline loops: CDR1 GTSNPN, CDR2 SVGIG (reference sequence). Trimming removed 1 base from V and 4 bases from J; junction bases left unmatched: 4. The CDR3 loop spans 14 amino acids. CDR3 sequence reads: CAWSGASGYNEQFF. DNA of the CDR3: TGTGCCTGGAGTGGGGCTAGCGGATACAATGAGCAGTTCTTC.

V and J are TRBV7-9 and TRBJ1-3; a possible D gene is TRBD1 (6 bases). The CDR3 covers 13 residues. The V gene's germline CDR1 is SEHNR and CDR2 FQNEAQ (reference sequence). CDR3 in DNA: TGTGCTCGCCAAGGGGGCTCTGGAAACACCATATATTTT. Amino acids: CARQGGSGNTIYF. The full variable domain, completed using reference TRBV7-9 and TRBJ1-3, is DTGVSQNPRHKITKRGQNVTFRCDPISEHNRLYWYRQTLGQGPEFLTYFQNEAQLEKSRLLSDRFSAERPKGSFSTLEIQRTEQGDSAMYLCARQGGSGNTIYFGEGSWLTVV.

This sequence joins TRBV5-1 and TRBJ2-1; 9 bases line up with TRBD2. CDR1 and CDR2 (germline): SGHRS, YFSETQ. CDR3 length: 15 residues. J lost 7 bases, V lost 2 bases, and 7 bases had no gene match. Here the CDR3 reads CASSFGGGALNEQFF. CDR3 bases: TGCGCCAGCAGCTTTGGCGGGGGGGCCCTAAATGAGCAGTTCTTC.

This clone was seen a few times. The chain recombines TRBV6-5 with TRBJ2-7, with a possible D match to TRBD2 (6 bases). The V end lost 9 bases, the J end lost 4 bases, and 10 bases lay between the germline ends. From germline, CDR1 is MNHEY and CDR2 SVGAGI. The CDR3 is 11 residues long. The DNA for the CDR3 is TGTGCCAGTAATAGCGGATACGAGCAGTACTTC. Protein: CASNSGYEQYF.

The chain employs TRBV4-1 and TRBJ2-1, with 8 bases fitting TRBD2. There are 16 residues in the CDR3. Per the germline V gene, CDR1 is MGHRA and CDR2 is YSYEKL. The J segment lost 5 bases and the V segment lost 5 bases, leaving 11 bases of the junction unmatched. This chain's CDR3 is CASSDRWAGGDNEQFF. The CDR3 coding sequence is TGCGCCAGCAGCGACCGATGGGCGGGGGGCGACAATGAGCAGTTCTTC.

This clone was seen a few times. CDR3 sequence: CASSATDRFTGEQFF. DNA of the CDR3: TGTGCCAGCAGCGCCACTGACAGGTTTACAGGTGAGCAGTTCTTC. The V call is TRBV9, the J call TRBJ2-1, with D maybe TRBD1 (6 bases). The CDR3 runs 15 residues. V lost 3 bases, J lost 9 bases, and 19 bases lay in between. CDR1 and CDR2 from the germline V gene are SGDLS and YYNGEE.

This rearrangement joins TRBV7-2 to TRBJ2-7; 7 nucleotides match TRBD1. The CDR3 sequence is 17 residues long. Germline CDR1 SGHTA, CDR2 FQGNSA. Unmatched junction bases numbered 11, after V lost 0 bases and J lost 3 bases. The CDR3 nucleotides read TGTGCCAGCAGCTTAGCGAGGATAGGGACAGATAGCTACGAGCAGTACTTC. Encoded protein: CASSLARIGTDSYEQYF.

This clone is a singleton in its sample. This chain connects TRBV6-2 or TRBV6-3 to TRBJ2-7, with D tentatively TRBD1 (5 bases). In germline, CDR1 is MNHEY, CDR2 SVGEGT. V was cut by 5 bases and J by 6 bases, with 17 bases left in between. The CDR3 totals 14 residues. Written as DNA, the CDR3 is TGTGCCAGCAGTCGCGTAATCGCAGGGTTCGAGCAGTACTTC. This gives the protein CASSRVIAGFEQYF.

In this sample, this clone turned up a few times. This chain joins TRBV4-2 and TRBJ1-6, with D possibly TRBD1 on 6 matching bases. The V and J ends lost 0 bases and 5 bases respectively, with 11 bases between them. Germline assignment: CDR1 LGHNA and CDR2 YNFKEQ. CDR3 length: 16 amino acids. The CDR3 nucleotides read TGTGCCAGCAGCCAAGATGTGCAGGGGCATAATTCACCCCTCCACTTT. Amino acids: CASSQDVQGHNSPLHF.

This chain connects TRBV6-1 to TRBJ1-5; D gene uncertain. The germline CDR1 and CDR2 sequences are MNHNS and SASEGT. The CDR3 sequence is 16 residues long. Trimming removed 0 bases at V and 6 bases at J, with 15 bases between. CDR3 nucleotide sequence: TGTGCCAGCAGTGAAGCCCCCGGGGTGGTGGGTCAGCCCCAGCATTTT. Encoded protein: CASSEAPGVVGQPQHF.

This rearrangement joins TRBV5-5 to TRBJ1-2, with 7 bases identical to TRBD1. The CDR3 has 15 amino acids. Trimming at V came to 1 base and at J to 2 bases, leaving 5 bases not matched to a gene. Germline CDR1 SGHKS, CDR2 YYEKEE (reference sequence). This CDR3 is CASSLYVTGNYGYTF. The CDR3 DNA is TGTGCCAGCAGCTTGTATGTGACAGGGAACTATGGCTACACCTTC. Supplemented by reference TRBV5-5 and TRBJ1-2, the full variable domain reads DAGVTQSPTHLIKTRGQQVTLRCSPISGHKSVSWYQQVLGQGPQFIFQYYEKEERGRGNFPDRFSARQFPNYSSELNVNALLLGDSALYLCASSLYVTGNYGYTFGSGTRLTVV.

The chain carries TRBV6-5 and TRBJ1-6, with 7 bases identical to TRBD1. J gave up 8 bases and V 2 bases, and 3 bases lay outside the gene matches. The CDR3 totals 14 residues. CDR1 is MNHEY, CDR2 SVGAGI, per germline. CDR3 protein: CASSYNRGYSPLHF. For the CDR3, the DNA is TGTGCCAGCAGTTACAACAGGGGATATTCACCCCTCCACTTT.

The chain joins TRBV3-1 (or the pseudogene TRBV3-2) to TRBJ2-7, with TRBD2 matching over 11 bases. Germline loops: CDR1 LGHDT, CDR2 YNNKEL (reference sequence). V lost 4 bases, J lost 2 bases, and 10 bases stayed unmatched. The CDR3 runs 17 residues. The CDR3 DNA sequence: TGTGCCAGCAGCCCACCTGGGTATAGCGGGGGGGCCTACGAGCAGTACTTC. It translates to CASSPPGYSGGAYEQYF.

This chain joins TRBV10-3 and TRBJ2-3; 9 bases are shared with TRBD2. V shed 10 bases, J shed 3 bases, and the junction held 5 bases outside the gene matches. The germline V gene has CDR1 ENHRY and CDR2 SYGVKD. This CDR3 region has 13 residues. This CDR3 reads CATAGGRTDTQYF. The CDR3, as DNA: TGTGCCACCGCGGGGGGGCGGACAGATACGCAGTATTTT.